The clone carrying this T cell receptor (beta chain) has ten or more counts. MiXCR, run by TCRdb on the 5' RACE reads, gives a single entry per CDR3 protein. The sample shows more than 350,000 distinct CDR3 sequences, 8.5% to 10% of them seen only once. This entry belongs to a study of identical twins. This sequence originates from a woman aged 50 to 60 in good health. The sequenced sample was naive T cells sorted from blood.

The CDR3 loop reads CASSPTTFYEQYF. The CDR3 DNA follows: TGTGCCAGCAGTCCTACCACCTTCTACGAGCAGTACTTC. This rearrangement joins TRBV27 to TRBJ2-7; D remains ambiguous. CDR3 length equals 13 residues. V lost 5 bases, J lost 3 bases, and 11 bases lay in between. CDR1 and CDR2 (germline): MNHEY, SMNVEV (reference sequence).